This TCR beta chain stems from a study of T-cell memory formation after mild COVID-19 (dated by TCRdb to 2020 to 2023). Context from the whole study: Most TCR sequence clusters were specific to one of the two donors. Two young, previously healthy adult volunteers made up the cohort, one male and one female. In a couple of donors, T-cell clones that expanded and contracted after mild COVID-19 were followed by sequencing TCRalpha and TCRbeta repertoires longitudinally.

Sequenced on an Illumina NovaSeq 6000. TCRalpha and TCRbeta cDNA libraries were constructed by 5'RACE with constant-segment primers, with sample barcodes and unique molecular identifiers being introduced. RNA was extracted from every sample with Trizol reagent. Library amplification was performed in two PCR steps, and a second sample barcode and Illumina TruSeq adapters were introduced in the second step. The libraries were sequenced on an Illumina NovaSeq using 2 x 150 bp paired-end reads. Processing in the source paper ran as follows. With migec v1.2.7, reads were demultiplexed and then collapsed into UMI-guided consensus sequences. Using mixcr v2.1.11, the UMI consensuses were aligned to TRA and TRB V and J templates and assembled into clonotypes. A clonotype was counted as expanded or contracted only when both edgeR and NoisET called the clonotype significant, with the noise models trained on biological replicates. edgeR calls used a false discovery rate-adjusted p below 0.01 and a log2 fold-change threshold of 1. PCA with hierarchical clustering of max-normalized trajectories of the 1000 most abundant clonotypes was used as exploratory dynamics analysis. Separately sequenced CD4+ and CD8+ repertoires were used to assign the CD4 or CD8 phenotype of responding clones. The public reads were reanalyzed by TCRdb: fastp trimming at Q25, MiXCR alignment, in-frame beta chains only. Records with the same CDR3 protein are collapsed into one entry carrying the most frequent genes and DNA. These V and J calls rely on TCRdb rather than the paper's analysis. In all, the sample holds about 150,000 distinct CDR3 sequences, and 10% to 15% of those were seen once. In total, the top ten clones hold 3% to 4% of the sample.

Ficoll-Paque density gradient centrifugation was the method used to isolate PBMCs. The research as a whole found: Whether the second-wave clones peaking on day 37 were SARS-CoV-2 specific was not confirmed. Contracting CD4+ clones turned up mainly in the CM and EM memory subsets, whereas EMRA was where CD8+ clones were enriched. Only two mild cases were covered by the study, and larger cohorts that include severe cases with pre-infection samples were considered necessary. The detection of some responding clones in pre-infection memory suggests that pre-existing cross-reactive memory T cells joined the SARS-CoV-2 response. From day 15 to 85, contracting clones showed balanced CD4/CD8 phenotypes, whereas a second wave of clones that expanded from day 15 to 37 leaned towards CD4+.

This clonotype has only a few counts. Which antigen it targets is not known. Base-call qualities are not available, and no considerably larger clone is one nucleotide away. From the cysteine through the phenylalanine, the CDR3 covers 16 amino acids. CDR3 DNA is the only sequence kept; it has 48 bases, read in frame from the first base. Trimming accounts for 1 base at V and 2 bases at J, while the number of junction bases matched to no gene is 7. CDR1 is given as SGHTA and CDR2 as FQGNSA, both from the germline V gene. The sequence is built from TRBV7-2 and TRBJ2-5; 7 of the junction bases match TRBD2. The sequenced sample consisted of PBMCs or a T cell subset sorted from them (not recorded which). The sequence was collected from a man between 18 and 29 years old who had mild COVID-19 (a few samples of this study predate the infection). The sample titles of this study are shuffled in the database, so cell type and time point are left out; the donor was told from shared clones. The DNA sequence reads TGTGCCAGCAGCTTAGTGGCAGGGAGGGGTCAAGAGACCCAGTACTTC. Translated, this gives CASSLVAGRGQETQYF.